Included here is one T cell receptor (beta chain) sequence, with context. Its antigen is undetermined. With 6 bases removed from V and 6 bases from J, the gap between germline ends came to 19 bases. The length of the CDR3 is 15 residues. Germline V gene data show CDR1 as MNHNS and CDR2 as SASEGT. This sample was taken from a study of shared clonotypes between healthy human individuals. Cells designated naive CD8 were CD45RO-negative and were positively selected for CCR7, with terminally differentiated effector memory CD45RA+ cells excluded. TCRdb keeps only in-frame clones here, not all; method: immunoSEQ multiplex PCR. This sample has roughly 2.1 million clones, with roughly 91% found just once. Whole-study findings and limits: In having few donors, the study represented limited genetic and exposure-history diversity. Incomplete sequencing of sorted subsets was indicated by rarefaction despite large depth. In this cohort, only blood was sampled, and tissue repertoires likely differ. Clonotype sharing across a few donors was observed for 5% to 6.5% of naive CD4 clonotypes.

The chain carries TRBV6-1 and TRBJ2-3, with a tentative D call TRBD2 (6 bases). The source is a man younger than 35 in good health. Some clones in this sample may be carry-over from other donors' samples. Sequenced sample: naive CD8+ T cells from PBMCs. The CDR3 here is CASSAGTRARDTQYF. The CDR3 nucleotides read TGTGCCAGCAGCGCCGGGACTCGTGCTCGGGATACGCAGTATTTT.